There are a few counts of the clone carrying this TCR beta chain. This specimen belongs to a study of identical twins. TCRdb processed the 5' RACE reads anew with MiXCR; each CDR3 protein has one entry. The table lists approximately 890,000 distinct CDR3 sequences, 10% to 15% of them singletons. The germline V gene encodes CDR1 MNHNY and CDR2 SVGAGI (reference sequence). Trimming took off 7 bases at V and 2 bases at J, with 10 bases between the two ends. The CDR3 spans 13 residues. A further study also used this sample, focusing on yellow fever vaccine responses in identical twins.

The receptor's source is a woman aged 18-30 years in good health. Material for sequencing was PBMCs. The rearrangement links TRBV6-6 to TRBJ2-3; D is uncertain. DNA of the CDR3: TGTGCCAGCACCCCAGGTTACACAGATACGCAGTATTTT. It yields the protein CASTPGYTDTQYF.